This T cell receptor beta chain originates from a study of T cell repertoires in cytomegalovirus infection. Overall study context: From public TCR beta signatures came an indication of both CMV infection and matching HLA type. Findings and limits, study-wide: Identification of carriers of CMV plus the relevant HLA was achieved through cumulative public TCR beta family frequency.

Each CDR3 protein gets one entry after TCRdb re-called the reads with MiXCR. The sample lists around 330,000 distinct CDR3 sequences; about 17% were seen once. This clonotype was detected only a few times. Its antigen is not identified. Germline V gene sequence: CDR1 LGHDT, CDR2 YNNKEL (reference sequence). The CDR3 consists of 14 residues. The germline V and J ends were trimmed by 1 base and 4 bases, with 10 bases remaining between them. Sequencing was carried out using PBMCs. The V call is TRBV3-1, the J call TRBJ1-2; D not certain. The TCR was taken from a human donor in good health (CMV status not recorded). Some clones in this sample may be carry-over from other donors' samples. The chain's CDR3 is CASSQGGFVYGYTF. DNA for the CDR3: TGTGCCAGCAGCCAAGGGGGTTTTGTCTATGGCTACACCTTC.